This T cell receptor beta chain appears in the sequencing data of a study of breast tumors, draining lymph nodes, adjacent tissues. The table lists this clonotype with a few counts. Samples came from axillary lymph nodes draining the breast cancer. This CDR3 has 15 amino acids. Germline V gene sequence: CDR1 LNHDA, CDR2 SQIVND (reference sequence). Trimming took 5 bases from V and 1 from J; bases not matched to a gene: 4. TCRdb used MiXCR to reprocess the multiplex PCR reads, holding one entry per CDR3 protein. The table records tens of thousands of distinct CDR3 sequences, around 20% of them present only once.

Specimen: axillary lymph node tissue. The source of this sequence is a female donor with breast cancer. Some clones in this sample may be carry-over from other donors' samples. V usage is TRBV19 and J usage is TRBJ2-1, with 8 bases identical to TRBD1. CDR3 protein: CASSQDRVSYNEQFF. The CDR3 nucleotides are TGTGCCAGTAGTCAGGACAGGGTGTCCTACAATGAGCAGTTCTTC.